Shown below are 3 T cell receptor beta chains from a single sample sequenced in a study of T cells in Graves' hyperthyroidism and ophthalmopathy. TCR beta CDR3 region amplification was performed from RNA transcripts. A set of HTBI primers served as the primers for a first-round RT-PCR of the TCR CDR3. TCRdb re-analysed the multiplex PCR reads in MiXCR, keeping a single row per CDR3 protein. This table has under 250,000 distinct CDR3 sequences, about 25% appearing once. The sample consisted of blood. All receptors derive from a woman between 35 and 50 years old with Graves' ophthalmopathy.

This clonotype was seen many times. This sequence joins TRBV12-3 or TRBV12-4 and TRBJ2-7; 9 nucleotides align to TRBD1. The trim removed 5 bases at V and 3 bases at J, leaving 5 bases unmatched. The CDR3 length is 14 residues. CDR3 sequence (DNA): TGTGCCAGCAGTCCCACGGGACAGGGCTACGAGCAGTACTTC. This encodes CASSPTGQGYEQYF.

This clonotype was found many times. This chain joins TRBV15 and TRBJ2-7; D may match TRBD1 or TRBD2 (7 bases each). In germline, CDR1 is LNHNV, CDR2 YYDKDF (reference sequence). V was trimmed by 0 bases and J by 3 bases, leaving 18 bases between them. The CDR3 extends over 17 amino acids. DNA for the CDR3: TGTGCCACCAGCAGAGATCTCGCAGGGGGGGCCGTCTACGAGCAGTACTTC. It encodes CATSRDLAGGAVYEQYF.

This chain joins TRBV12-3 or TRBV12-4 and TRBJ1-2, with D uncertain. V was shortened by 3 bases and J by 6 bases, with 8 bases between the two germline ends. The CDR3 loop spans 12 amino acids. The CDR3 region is CASSFLADGYTF. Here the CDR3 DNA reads TGTGCCAGCAGTTTTTTGGCGGATGGCTACACCTTC.